Below are 15 T cell receptor beta chains sequenced from a single sample in a study of blood T cells in healthy people across ages. Alongside a J-beta primer mix, a sample-barcoded 5' primer served in a second PCR lasting about 6 to 11 cycles. TCRdb fed the 5' RACE reads into MiXCR, producing one record per CDR3 protein. The sample carries roughly 410,000 distinct CDR3 sequences, 45% to 65% recorded once. Material: blood. Source of these receptors: a man aged 55 to 70 in good health.

The genes are TRBV7-9 and TRBJ2-5; no clear D gene. Germline V gives CDR1 SEHNR, CDR2 FQNEAQ (reference sequence). V was clipped by 7 bases and J by 1 base, with 4 bases between them. This CDR3 region has 11 residues. In DNA, the CDR3 is TGTGCCAGCACAATCCAAGAGACCCAGTACTTC. It is translated as CASTIQETQYF.

This clonotype was observed a few times. This rearrangement joins TRBV6-5 to TRBJ2-1; the match to TRBD2 covers 10 bases. The CDR3 spans 14 residues. Germline lookup yields CDR1 MNHEY and CDR2 SVGAGI. V lost 10 bases to trimming and J lost 8 bases; unmatched junction nucleotides: 11. CDR3 loop: CATRDSGGRDEQFF. CDR3 nucleotides: TGTGCCACCCGAGATAGCGGGGGGCGGGATGAGCAGTTCTTC.

This clonotype has a count of ten or more. This chain joins TRBV6-1 and TRBJ2-1, with 13 bases aligning to TRBD2. V lost 0 bases and J lost 10; bases outside the gene matches: 9. This CDR3 has 17 amino acids. The V gene's germline CDR1 is MNHNS and CDR2 SASEGT. The chain's CDR3 is CASSEAKLAGGPGEQFF. CDR3 coding DNA: TGTGCCAGCAGTGAAGCGAAACTAGCGGGGGGGCCTGGGGAGCAGTTCTTC.

The V call is TRBV27, the J call TRBJ2-3, with TRBD1 matching over 9 bases. The CDR3 is 19 residues long. The V gene's germline CDR1 is MNHEY and CDR2 SMNVEV (reference sequence). With V trimmed by 4 bases and J by 0 bases, 14 bases remained unmatched. The CDR3 sequence: CASSSTGTGKIFSTDTQYF. The CDR3 DNA reads as TGTGCCAGCAGTTCAACCGGGACAGGGAAAATTTTTAGCACAGATACGCAGTATTTT.

The genes are TRBV20-1 and TRBJ1-4; maybe TRBD1 (5 bases). Germline values: CDR1 DFQATT, CDR2 SNEGSKA (reference sequence). This CDR3 is 14 amino acids long. The V and J ends lost 2 bases and 6 bases respectively, with 13 bases between them. The CDR3 sequence is CSARRPGTYEKLFF. CDR3 DNA sequence: TGCAGTGCTAGACGACCGGGGACCTATGAAAAACTGTTTTTT.

This clonotype showed up many times. This chain joins TRBV12-3 or TRBV12-4 and TRBJ2-4; 9 nucleotides align to TRBD2. The CDR3 is 15 residues long. After removal of 4 bases from V and 6 bases from J, the junction contained 7 bases not matched to a gene. The CDR3 loop reads CASSYSGGRGNIQYF. Here the CDR3 DNA reads TGTGCCAGCAGTTATAGCGGGGGCCGGGGAAACATTCAGTACTTC.

This clonotype was recorded only once. V is TRBV7-9 and J is TRBJ2-1; TRBD2 matches at 13 bases. V gave up 6 bases and J gave up 2 bases; unmatched junction bases: 4. CDR1 and CDR2 from the germline V gene are SEHNR and FQNEAQ (reference sequence). This CDR3 has 16 amino acids. The CDR3, as DNA: TGTGCCAGCAGACCCGGGACTAGCGGGACCTACAATGAGCAGTTCTTC. Translated: CASRPGTSGTYNEQFF.

This sequence joins TRBV4-3 and TRBJ2-3, with 7 bases identical to TRBD2. CDR1 LGHNA and CDR2 YSLEER come from the germline V gene. Unmatched junction bases numbered 5, after V lost 3 bases and J lost 2 bases. This CDR3 has 15 residues. The CDR3 bases are TGCGCCAGCAGCCAGGGGAGGGGTTACACAGATACGCAGTATTTT. Its translation is CASSQGRGYTDTQYF.

This clonotype came up many times. V and J are TRBV6-2 or TRBV6-3 and TRBJ1-1; TRBD1 is a possible D gene (5 bases). Germline CDR1 MNHEY, CDR2 SVGEGT. The V end lost 7 bases, the J end lost 0 bases, and 12 bases lay between the germline ends. This CDR3 comprises 14 residues. The CDR3 sequence: CASTQGRLNTEAFF. The DNA of the CDR3 is TGTGCCAGCACCCAGGGTCGCCTGAACACTGAAGCTTTCTTT.

This rearrangement joins TRBV20-1 to TRBJ2-1, with TRBD1 identical over 7 bases. The CDR3 is 15 residues long. V shed 7 bases, J shed 7 bases, and the junction held 16 bases outside the gene matches. CDR1 DFQATT and CDR2 SNEGSKA come from the germline V gene (reference sequence). CDR3 nucleotide sequence: TGCAGTGGCCAGCAGACACAGGGGTTCGTGAATGAGCAGTTCTTC. It is translated as CSGQQTQGFVNEQFF.

A note on this clonotype: A read error may account for a junction end that differs from germline. The chain employs TRBV7-2 and TRBJ2-1, with TRBD2 identical over 7 bases. This CDR3 has 14 amino acids. CDR1 and CDR2 from the germline V gene are SGHTA and FQGNSA. In DNA form, the CDR3 reads TGTGCCAGCCGCTTAGGAGGGAGGGCCGATGAGCAGTTCTTC. Translation: CASRLGGRADEQFF.

CDR3 nucleotides: TGTGCCAGCAGCTTACTCGGGCAGGGGGTGGCCTACAATGAGCAGTACTTC. This encodes CASSLLGQGVAYNEQYF. The V call is TRBV7-9, the J call TRBJ2-1, with 7 bases fitting TRBD1. The J call is in doubt because the DNA end fits TRBJ2-7 better. The germline V gene encodes CDR1 SEHNR and CDR2 FQNEAQ (reference sequence). The CDR3 contains 17 residues.

The chain carries TRBV7-6 and TRBJ2-7, with TRBD1 matching over 8 bases. The junction had 7 bases not matched to a gene; V was cut back by 5 bases and J by 7 bases. This CDR3 contains 13 residues. The germline V gene encodes CDR1 SGHVS and CDR2 FNYEAQ. CDR3 sequence: CASSITGGKEQYF. The CDR3 DNA reads as TGTGCCAGCAGCATTACAGGGGGTAAGGAGCAGTACTTC. The variable domain in full, completed from reference TRBV7-6 and TRBJ2-7, reads GAGVSQSPRYKVTKRGQDVALRCDPISGHVSLYWYRQALGQGPEFLTYFNYEAQQDKSGLPNDRFSAERPEGSISTLTIQRTEQRDSAMYRCASSITGGKEQYFGPGTRLTVT.

This clonotype was seen more than once but under ten times. V and J are TRBV5-1 and TRBJ1-2; 7 bases are shared with TRBD1. With V trimmed by 4 bases and J by 8 bases, 14 bases remained unmatched. Looked up from germline, CDR1 is SGHRS and CDR2 is YFSETQ. CDR3 length: 15 residues. CDR3 DNA: TGCGCCAGCAGCATCGGACAGGCCCAACAAGGGGGCTACACCTTC. Its protein product is CASSIGQAQQGGYTF.

This clonotype came up a few times. The V gene is TRBV10-3, the J gene TRBJ2-7; D remains ambiguous. V was trimmed by 3 bases and J by 3 bases, leaving 12 bases between them. This CDR3 contains 14 residues. The germline gives CDR1 ENHRY, CDR2 SYGVKD. The DNA of the CDR3 is TGTGCCATCAGTGAAAACCAGGATATCTACGAGCAGTACTTC. Protein: CAISENQDIYEQYF.